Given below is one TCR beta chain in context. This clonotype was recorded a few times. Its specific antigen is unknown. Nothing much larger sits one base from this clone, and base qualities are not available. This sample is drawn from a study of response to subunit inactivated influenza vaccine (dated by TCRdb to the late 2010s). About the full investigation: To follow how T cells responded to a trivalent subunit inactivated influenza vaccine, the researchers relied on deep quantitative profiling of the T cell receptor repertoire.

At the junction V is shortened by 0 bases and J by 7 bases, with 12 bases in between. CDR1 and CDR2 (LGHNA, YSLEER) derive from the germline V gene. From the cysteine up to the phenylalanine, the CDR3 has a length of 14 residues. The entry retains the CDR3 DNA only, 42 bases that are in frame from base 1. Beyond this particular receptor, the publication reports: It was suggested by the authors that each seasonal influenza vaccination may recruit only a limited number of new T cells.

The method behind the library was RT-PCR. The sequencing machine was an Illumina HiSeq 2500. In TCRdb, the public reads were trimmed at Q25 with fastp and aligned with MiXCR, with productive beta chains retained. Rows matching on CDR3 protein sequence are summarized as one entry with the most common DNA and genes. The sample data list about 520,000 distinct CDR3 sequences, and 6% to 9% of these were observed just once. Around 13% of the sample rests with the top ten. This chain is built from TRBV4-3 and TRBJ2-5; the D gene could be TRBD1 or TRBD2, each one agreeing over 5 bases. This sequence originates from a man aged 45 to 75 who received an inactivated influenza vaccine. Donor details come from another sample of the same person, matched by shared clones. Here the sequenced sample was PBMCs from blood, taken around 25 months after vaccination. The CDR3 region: CASSQDAYGATQYF. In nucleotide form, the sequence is TGCGCCAGCAGCCAAGACGCCTACGGGGCGACCCAGTACTTC.